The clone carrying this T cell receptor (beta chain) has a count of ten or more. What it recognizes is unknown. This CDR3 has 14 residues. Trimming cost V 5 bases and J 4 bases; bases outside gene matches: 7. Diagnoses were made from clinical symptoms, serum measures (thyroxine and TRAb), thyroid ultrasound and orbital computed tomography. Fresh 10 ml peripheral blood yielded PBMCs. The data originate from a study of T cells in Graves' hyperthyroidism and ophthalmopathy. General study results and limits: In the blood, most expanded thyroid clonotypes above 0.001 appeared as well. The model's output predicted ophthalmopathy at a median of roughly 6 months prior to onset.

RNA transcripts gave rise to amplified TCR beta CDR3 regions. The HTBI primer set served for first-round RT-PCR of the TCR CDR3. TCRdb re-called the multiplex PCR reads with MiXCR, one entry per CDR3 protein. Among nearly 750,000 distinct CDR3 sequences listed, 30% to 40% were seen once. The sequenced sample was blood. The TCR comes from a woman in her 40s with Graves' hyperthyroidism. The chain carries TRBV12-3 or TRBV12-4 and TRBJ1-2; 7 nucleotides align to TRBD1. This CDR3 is CASSLRDSRYGYTF. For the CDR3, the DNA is TGTGCCAGCAGTCTTAGGGACAGCCGCTATGGCTACACCTTC.